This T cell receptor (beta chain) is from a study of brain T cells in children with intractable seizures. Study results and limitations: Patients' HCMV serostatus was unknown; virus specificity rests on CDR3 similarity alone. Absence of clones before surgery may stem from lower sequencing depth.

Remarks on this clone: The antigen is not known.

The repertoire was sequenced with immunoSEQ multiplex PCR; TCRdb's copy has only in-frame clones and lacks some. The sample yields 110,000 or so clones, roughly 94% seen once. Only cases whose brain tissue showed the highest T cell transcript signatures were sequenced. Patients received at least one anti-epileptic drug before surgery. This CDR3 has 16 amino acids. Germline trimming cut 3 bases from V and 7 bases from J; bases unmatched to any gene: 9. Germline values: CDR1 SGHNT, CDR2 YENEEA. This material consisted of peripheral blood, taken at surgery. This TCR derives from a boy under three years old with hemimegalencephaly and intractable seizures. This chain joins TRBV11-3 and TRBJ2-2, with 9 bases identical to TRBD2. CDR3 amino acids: CASSFPSGKGGGELFF. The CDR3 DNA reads TGTGCCAGCAGCTTTCCTAGCGGGAAGGGTGGCGGGGAGCTGTTTTTT. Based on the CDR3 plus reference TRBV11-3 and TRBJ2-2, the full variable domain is EAGVVQSPRYKIIEKKQPVAFWCNPISGHNTLYWYLQNLGQGPELLIRYENEEAVDDSQLPKDRFSAERLKGVDSTLKIQPAELGDSAVYLCASSFPSGKGGGELFFGEGSRLTVL.